One sample yielded the 10 T cell receptor beta chains listed below, sequenced in a study of CD8 T cells in ankylosing spondylitis. TCRdb ran MiXCR on the 5' RACE reads and lists one entry per CDR3 protein. This sample has 250,000 or so distinct CDR3 sequences, with 15% to 20% found just once. Specimen: blood, either unsorted or a sorted T cell fraction (not recorded which). The receptors derive from a male donor with ankylosing spondylitis or in good health (not recorded which).

This clonotype showed up just a few times. V usage is TRBV4-1 and J usage is TRBJ2-3, with D uncertain. The CDR3 is made up of 14 amino acids. Trimming took 0 bases from V and 2 from J, leaving 6 bases between them. From germline, CDR1 is MGHRA and CDR2 YSYEKL. The CDR3 DNA follows: TGCGCCAGCAGCCAAGAGGAACACACAGATACGCAGTATTTT. Translation: CASSQEEHTDTQYF.

The rearrangement uses TRBV6-4 and TRBJ2-3; D possibly corresponds to TRBD2 (6 bases). Germline CDR1 reads MRHNA; CDR2 reads SNTAGT. The CDR3 is 15 amino acids. V was cut by 2 bases and J by 4 bases, with 13 bases left in between. DNA for the CDR3: TGTGCCAGCAGTGACGGCGCGGGACGGGCAGATACGCAGTATTTT. Encoded protein: CASSDGAGRADTQYF.

The V gene is TRBV28, the J gene TRBJ2-3; perhaps TRBD1 as D (6 bases). Germline lookup yields CDR1 MDHEN and CDR2 SYDVKM. The V end was cut by 6 bases, the J end by 0 bases, with 13 bases between. The length of the CDR3 is 15 residues. CDR3 sequence reads: CASSRDRYSTDTQYF. For the CDR3, the DNA is TGTGCCAGCAGCCGTGACAGGTACAGCACAGATACGCAGTATTTT. Full variable domain (missing parts from reference TRBV28 and TRBJ2-3): DVKVTQSSRYLVKRTGEKVFLECVQDMDHENMFWYRQDPGLGLRLIYFSYDVKMKEKGDIPEGYSVSREKKERFSLILESASTNQTSMYLCASSRDRYSTDTQYFGPGTRLTVL.

This clonotype was counted ten times or more. The rearrangement links TRBV7-9 to TRBJ2-7; D is unresolved. Trimming took 5 bases from V and 1 from J, leaving 15 bases between them. There are 15 residues in the CDR3. Germline V gene sequence: CDR1 SEHNR, CDR2 FQNEAQ (reference sequence). CDR3 sequence reads: CASSVTDGPSYEQYF. CDR3 DNA sequence: TGTGCCAGCAGCGTCACGGACGGCCCTTCCTACGAGCAGTACTTC. Full variable domain (outside the CDR3, taken from reference TRBV7-9 and TRBJ2-7): DTGVSQNPRHKITKRGQNVTFRCDPISEHNRLYWYRQTLGQGPEFLTYFQNEAQLEKSRLLSDRFSAERPKGSFSTLEIQRTEQGDSAMYLCASSVTDGPSYEQYFGPGTRLTVT.

The rearrangement links TRBV9 to TRBJ2-1; no clear D. This CDR3 comprises 17 residues. Trimming took off 0 bases at V and 1 base at J, with 14 bases between the two ends. Germline CDR1 reads SGDLS; CDR2 reads YYNGEE. CDR3 nucleotides: TGTGCCAGCAGCGTAGAGGGCGCCCTGGGGTCCTACAATGAGCAGTTCTTC. It codes for CASSVEGALGSYNEQFF.

This clonotype was observed a handful of times. This CDR3 is CASSDDGTSGGRDTQYF. CDR3 nucleotides: TGTGCCAGCAGCGATGACGGGACTAGCGGGGGCCGGGATACGCAGTATTTT. The chain combines TRBV7-8 with TRBJ2-3; 14 nucleotides match TRBD2. CDR3 length: 17 residues. Germline V gene sequence: CDR1 SGHVS, CDR2 FQNEAQ. V lost 5 bases to trimming and J lost 6 bases; unmatched junction nucleotides: 10.

The rearrangement uses TRBV2 and TRBJ2-7; the D gene is possibly TRBD2 (6 bases). The germline V and J ends were trimmed by 6 bases and 1 base, with 13 bases remaining between them. Germline loops: CDR1 SNHLY, CDR2 FYNNEI. This CDR3 spans 14 amino acids. CDR3 bases: TGTGCCAGCAGGCGGGACCCCCTTTCCTACGAGCAGTACTTC. As protein: CASRRDPLSYEQYF.

This clonotype was recorded a few times. The chain couples TRBV5-1 to TRBJ2-5, with D perhaps TRBD1 (6 bases). The ends were cut back, 0 bases at V and 1 base at J, with 10 bases in the middle. From germline, CDR1 is SGHRS and CDR2 YFSETQ. The CDR3 totals 15 residues. The CDR3 loop reads CASSLEAGAQETQYF. Written as DNA, the CDR3 is TGCGCCAGCAGCTTGGAGGCAGGGGCCCAAGAGACCCAGTACTTC.

The chain links TRBV12-3 or TRBV12-4 to TRBJ2-3; 7 bases fit TRBD2. V lost 8 bases to trimming and J lost 6 bases; unmatched junction nucleotides: 8. The CDR3 loop spans 13 amino acids. Here the CDR3 reads CASGDYAHDTQYF. The CDR3 DNA follows: TGTGCCAGCGGGGACTACGCGCATGATACGCAGTATTTT.

V is TRBV4-1 and J is TRBJ1-5, with D perhaps matching TRBD1 (5 bases). The CDR3 is 14 amino acids. Germline V gene data show CDR1 as MGHRA and CDR2 as YSYEKL. With 0 bases removed from V and 7 bases from J, the gap between germline ends came to 10 bases. CDR3 coding DNA: TGCGCCAGCAGCCAAGACAGGGACCGGCAGCCCCAGCATTTT. This gives the protein CASSQDRDRQPQHF.